The 32 T cell receptor beta chains presented below share a single source sample, sequenced in a study of CD8+CD57+ T cells in acquired aplastic anemia. Patients chosen for sequencing had shown CD8+CD57+ cell expansion by flow cytometry. TCR beta VDJ and CDR3 profiling used genomic DNA as template. Via MiXCR, TCRdb re-called the reads, giving one row per CDR3 protein. The repertoire includes 200,000 to 300,000 distinct CDR3 sequences, approximately 86% of them detected once, and about 41% sits in the top ten. The sequenced sample consisted of sorted CD4+, CD8+, or CD8+CD57+ T cells (not recorded which) from PBMCs. Receptor source: a human donor with aplastic anemia.

The V and J genes are TRBV20-1 and TRBJ2-1; D call uncertain. V was trimmed by 3 bases and J by 4 bases, leaving 19 bases between them. The CDR3 consists of 16 residues. Germline loops: CDR1 DFQATT, CDR2 SNEGSKA (reference sequence). The CDR3 loop is CSASKALSNQYNEQFF. CDR3 DNA: TGCAGTGCTAGTAAGGCCCTTAGCAATCAATACAATGAGCAGTTCTTC.

The V and J genes are TRBV11-3 and TRBJ2-3; TRBD1 is a possible D gene (5 bases). V was pared by 4 bases and J by 0 bases, with 11 bases between. This CDR3 contains 15 residues. Germline CDR1 is SGHNT and CDR2 is YENEEA. Here the CDR3 reads CASSYGRASTDTQYF. CDR3 nucleotide sequence: TGTGCCAGCAGCTACGGCAGGGCGAGCACAGATACGCAGTATTTT.

Of note for this clonotype: One junction end disagrees with the germline gene, perhaps due to a read error. The chain joins TRBV15 to TRBJ2-3; a weak D match, TRBD1 (5 bases). The germline gives CDR1 LNHNV, CDR2 YYDKDF (reference sequence). This CDR3 comprises 14 residues. The CDR3 nucleotides read TGTGCCAGCAGCTGGGGCGCCAGCCCAGAGACGCAGTATTTC. The encoded protein is CASSWGASPETQYF.

Concerning this clonotype: At one boundary the junction diverges from the germline segment, which might be a read error. The V and J genes are TRBV7-2 and TRBJ2-6; TRBD1 aligns across 7 bases. The CDR3 is 15 amino acids. CDR1 is SGHTA and CDR2 is FQGNSA in the germline V gene. CDR3 loop: CASSFHPDGTALPSF. As DNA, the CDR3 is TGTGCCAGCAGCTTTCATCCAGACGGGACAGCCCTTCCCTCTTTC.

To note about this clonotype: One junction end disagrees with the germline gene, perhaps due to a read error. The rearrangement uses TRBV7-9 and TRBJ2-1; TRBD2 matches at 8 bases. The CDR3 totals 22 residues. The germline CDR1 and CDR2 sequences are SEHNR and FQNEAQ (reference sequence). The CDR3 nucleotides are TGTGACAGCAGCTTTCAAAGAAGCGGGGGTAGAGATGCTGGCAGGTCCTACAATGAGCAGTTCTTC. Protein: CDSSFQRSGGRDAGRSYNEQFF.

This chain links TRBV5-1 with TRBJ2-1; 9 bases are shared with TRBD1. This CDR3 is built from 13 residues. CDR1 and CDR2 from the germline V gene are SGHRS and YFSETQ. V lost 4 bases to trimming and J lost 11 bases; unmatched junction nucleotides: 7. The CDR3 DNA sequence: TGCGCCAGCAGCGATGGACAGGGGCAGAAGCAGTTCTTC. Translation: CASSDGQGQKQFF.

Comment on this clonotype: No conserved phenylalanine or tryptophan is present at the end of the CDR3, so a read error is the likely explanation. The limits of the CDR3 on the DNA are not certain, so only TCRdb's listed CDR3 is given. This chain links TRBV7-8 with TRBJ2-1; the table's D call TRBD2 went unverified against the DNA. The CDR3 length is 13 residues, termini included. Germline CDR1 is SGHVS and CDR2 is FQNEAQ. The CDR3 is CASSLAGSPDTFY.

This clonotype was seen ten or more times. The chain uses TRBV27 and TRBJ1-2, with unresolved D. The V end was cut by 3 bases, the J end by 0 bases, with 5 bases between. Germline V lookup: CDR1 MNHEY, CDR2 SMNVEV (reference sequence). The CDR3 is 13 amino acids. The CDR3 sequence: CASSFSPNYGYTF. The CDR3, as DNA: TGTGCCAGCAGTTTTTCCCCTAACTATGGCTACACCTTC.

The chain recombines TRBV5-5 with TRBJ2-2; 7 nucleotides agree with TRBD1. Losses at the gene ends were 3 bases for V and 5 bases for J; bases not matched to a gene: 10. The germline V gene encodes CDR1 SGHKS and CDR2 YYEKEE (reference sequence). The CDR3 contains 16 residues. CDR3 sequence: CASSSRDSSITGELFF. In DNA, the CDR3 is TGTGCCAGCAGCTCACGGGACAGCAGTATAACCGGGGAGCTGTTTTTT.

Comment on this clonotype: Germline is not matched at one junction end, which may reflect a read error. This chain uses TRBV5-6 with TRBJ2-1; D ambiguous. The CDR3 is 11 amino acids. CDR1 and CDR2 from the germline V gene are SGHDT and YYEEEE. The CDR3 spells CASTLEREQFF. The CDR3, as DNA: TGTGCCAGCACCTTGGAGAGGGAGCAGTTCTTC.

The rearrangement joins TRBV7-8 to TRBJ1-5; TRBD1 matches at 7 bases. Unmatched junction bases numbered 10, after V lost 2 bases and J lost 15 bases. The CDR3 sequence is 13 residues long. The germline V gene has CDR1 SGHVS and CDR2 FQNEAQ. Here the CDR3 reads CASSLTGAQHTHF. CDR3 coding DNA: TGTGCCAGCAGCTTAACAGGGGCTCAGCATACGCATTTT.

This clonotype came up once. At one end, the junction sequence differs from germline, possibly due to a read error. The V gene is TRBV29-1, the J gene TRBJ2-7; tentatively, D is TRBD2 (6 bases). Germline CDR1 SQVTM, CDR2 ANQGSEA. The CDR3 spans 13 residues. The DNA of the CDR3 is TGCAGCGTCGAGCGGGCTCTCAAGAGAGCCAGTTATTTC. Translating gives CSVERALKRASYF.

CDR3 in amino acids: CASSVTNPLLYEQYF. The DNA for the CDR3 is TGTGCCAGCAGCGTTACTAACCCCCTACTCTACGAGCAGTACTTC. The gene calls are TRBV5-4 and TRBJ2-7, with D unresolved. The CDR3 runs to 15 residues. Trimming shortened V by 4 bases and J by 3 bases, and 17 bases separated the two germline ends. Germline lookup yields CDR1 SGHNT and CDR2 YYREEE (reference sequence).

This clonotype has just a few counts. The chain employs TRBV7-6 and TRBJ1-1; TRBD1 aligns across 7 bases. The CDR3 covers 13 residues. With 4 bases clipped from V and 2 bases from J, the junction kept 1 base outside the gene matches. From germline, CDR1 is SGHVS and CDR2 FNYEAQ. CDR3 sequence: CASSWDSNTEAFF. In nucleotides, the CDR3 is TGTGCCAGCAGCTGGGACAGTAACACTGAAGCTTTCTTT.

In regard to this clonotype: The junction differs from germline at one of its ends, possibly a read error. The chain recombines TRBV7-9 with TRBJ1-5; no clear D gene. The CDR3 contains 14 residues. CDR1 SEHNR and CDR2 FQNEAQ come from the germline V gene (reference sequence). CDR3 coding DNA: TGTGCCAGCAGTGTGGCGTATAGCTACGGGCCCCACCATTTT. Encoded protein: CASSVAYSYGPHHF.

Points on this clonotype: An end of the junction differs from the germline gene, which may be a read error. The J gene is TRBJ2-1, the V gene TRBV10-1; a weak D match, TRBD2 (7 bases). CDR3 length equals 13 residues. From germline, CDR1 is WNHNN and CDR2 SYGVQD (reference sequence). CDR3 sequence: CASSQGGGGRLTF. In nucleotides, the CDR3 is TGCGCCAGCAGTCAGGGAGGGGGAGGAAGACTGACCTTC.

The gene calls are TRBV12-3 or TRBV12-4 and TRBJ1-2, with D perhaps TRBD1 (6 bases). Trimming left V 6 bases short and J 5 bases short, with 19 bases between. The CDR3 length is 15 residues. The CDR3 loop is CASSPWGNRAYGYTF. CDR3 nucleotide sequence: TGTGCCAGCAGCCCATGGGGGAACAGGGCGTATGGCTACACCTTC.

This clonotype has a single count. At one end, the junction sequence differs from germline, possibly due to a read error. CDR3 coding DNA: TGTGCCAGCAGCTTTCATCCAGACGGGAATACCCTTTCCTTT. The encoded protein is CASSFHPDGNTLSF. This chain uses TRBV7-8 with TRBJ2-3; tentatively, D is TRBD2 (5 bases). The CDR3 covers 14 residues. The germline gives CDR1 SGHVS, CDR2 FQNEAQ.

The V call is TRBV11-3, the J call TRBJ1-1; the D gene is possibly TRBD1 (5 bases). Germline values: CDR1 SGHNT, CDR2 YENEEA. The CDR3 is 16 amino acids. The V gene lost 5 bases and the J gene lost 5 bases, with 21 bases spanning the gap. In DNA form, the CDR3 reads TGTGCCAGCAGCCTAGGTGGGGCAGAGCCGAGGACTGAAGCTTTCTTT. Protein sequence: CASSLGGAEPRTEAFF.

With respect to this clonotype: The CDR3 ends on some other residue instead of the conserved phenylalanine or tryptophan, so this is likely a read error. The chain links TRBV10-3 to TRBJ1-1; D gene uncertain. Trimming took off 5 bases at V and 1 base at J, with 8 bases between the two ends. The CDR3 contains 13 residues. CDR1 is ENHRY, CDR2 SYGVKD, per germline. CDR3 nucleotide sequence: TGTGCCATCAGTTATATGGGGAACACTGAAGCTTTCTCT. Translated: CAISYMGNTEAFS.

The chain has TRBV2 and TRBJ1-1; D unresolved. The germline V and J ends were trimmed by 4 bases and 13 bases, with 13 bases remaining between them. This CDR3 contains 11 residues. CDR1 and CDR2 from the germline V gene are SNHLY and FYNNEI. In nucleotides, the CDR3 is TGTGCCAGCAGTGGAATCACCGAGGGTTTCTTT. It translates to CASSGITEGFF.

V and J are TRBV9 and TRBJ2-3; D not certain. From germline, CDR1 is SGDLS and CDR2 YYNGEE. The V gene lost 4 bases and the J gene lost 0 bases, with 18 bases spanning the gap. The CDR3 is 17 residues long. The CDR3 DNA is TGTGCCAGCAGCTACCCCACGGCGTTCACTAGCACAGATACGCAGTATTTT. It codes for CASSYPTAFTSTDTQYF.

Concerning this clonotype itself: One junction end disagrees with the germline gene, perhaps due to a read error. V gene TRBV15 combines with J gene TRBJ2-1; no clear D. Gene TRBJ2-5 matches the end of the DNA better, so the J call may be wrong. Germline V gene lookup returns CDR1 LNHNV and CDR2 YYDKDF (reference sequence). The CDR3 runs to 14 residues. DNA of the CDR3: TGTGCCACCAACAGAAGCAGCGAGCAAGATACCCAGTACTTC. Translating gives CATNRSSEQDTQYF.

This clonotype was seen a handful of times. This CDR3 reads CASSASTGFYGYTF. The CDR3 DNA reads TGTGCCAGCAGCGCTTCCACAGGTTTCTATGGCTACACCTTC. The genes are TRBV9 and TRBJ1-2; tentative D call: TRBD1 (5 bases). Trimming left V 3 bases short and J 4 bases short, with 13 bases between. Looked up from germline, CDR1 is SGDLS and CDR2 is YYNGEE. The CDR3 runs to 14 residues.

This chain joins TRBV7-8 and TRBJ1-5; D gene uncertain. Germline CDR1 and CDR2: SGHVS and FQNEAQ. The CDR3 contains 15 residues. Trimming left V 5 bases short and J 0 bases short, with 11 bases between. This chain's CDR3 is CASSVLSTSNQPQHF. As DNA, the CDR3 is TGTGCCAGCAGCGTCCTGTCTACTAGCAATCAGCCCCAGCATTTT.

A word on this clonotype: The junction does not match germline at one end; this may be a read error. The V call is TRBV9, the J call TRBJ2-5; TRBD2 agrees at 8 bases. Germline CDR1 reads SGDLS; CDR2 reads YYNGEE. This CDR3 is built from 14 residues. Here the CDR3 reads CATSGGSGTQYLYF. Here the CDR3 DNA reads TGTGCCACCAGCGGGGGCTCAGGTACGCAGTATCTTTACTTC.

The J gene is TRBJ2-1, the V gene TRBV20-1; a weak D match, TRBD1 (6 bases). The CDR3 is made up of 14 amino acids. CDR1 and CDR2 from the germline V gene are DFQATT and SNEGSKA (reference sequence). V was cut by 7 bases and J by 6 bases, with 19 bases left in between. For the CDR3, the DNA is TGCAGTGTTACCGGGACAAATGACGGCAATGAGCAGTTCTTC. Encoded protein: CSVTGTNDGNEQFF.

Note on this clonotype: Being one base from a much bigger clone, this may be a read error. The conserved final phenylalanine or tryptophan is absent from the CDR3, which likely points to a read error. The DNA is omitted, as the CDR3 cannot be located on it reliably, and the CDR3 follows TCRdb's listing. V gene TRBV19 combines with J gene TRBJ2-1; the DNA was not used to check the table's D call, TRBD2. Germline CDR1 LNHDA, CDR2 SQIVND (reference sequence). The CDR3 has 16 residues if both end residues are counted. Here the CDR3 reads CASSIASGTYKEQFFV.

V is TRBV2 and J is TRBJ2-1; a weak D match, TRBD2 (7 bases). CDR3 length equals 16 residues. Trimming cost V 6 bases and J 8 bases, with 23 bases left between them. Germline CDR1 and CDR2: SNHLY and FYNNEI. CDR3 nucleotides: TGTGCCAGCAGCCCGGGGGGCGGTAACGGATGGGATGAGCAGTTCTTC. Translating gives CASSPGGGNGWDEQFF.

Regarding this clonotype: The CDR3 ends on some other residue instead of the conserved phenylalanine or tryptophan, so this is likely a read error. Because the CDR3's place on the DNA is in doubt, the DNA is left out and the CDR3 is given as listed by TCRdb. The V and J genes are TRBV7-9 and TRBJ2-5. The CDR3 is 12 residues long, ends included. The germline CDR1 and CDR2 sequences are SEHNR and FQNEAQ (reference sequence). CDR3 protein: CASSLERNTRYY.

This clonotype has a handful of counts. The conserved phenylalanine or tryptophan is not found at the CDR3 terminus, so this likely reflects a read error. Because the CDR3's place on the DNA is in doubt, the DNA is left out and the CDR3 is given as listed by TCRdb. The chain joins TRBV7-8 to TRBJ2-3. In germline, CDR1 is SGHVS, CDR2 FQNEAQ. Termini included, the CDR3 measures 12 amino acids. CDR3 amino acids: CASSLGSDTEYL.

This clonotype was seen at least ten times. This likely comes from a read error, as the CDR3 has no conserved phenylalanine or tryptophan at its end. No DNA is shown, since the ends of the CDR3 on it are uncertain; the CDR3 is the one TCRdb lists. The chain has TRBV7-8 and TRBJ2-1; the table gives TRBD2 as D, unverified against the DNA. The CDR3 length equals 13 residues, ends included. CDR1 and CDR2 (germline): SGHVS, FQNEAQ. This CDR3 reads CASSLAGGPDTLY.